These T cell receptor beta chains were read from a single sample in a study of T cell responses to AZD1222 COVID-19 vaccine. The protocol was immunoSEQ multiplex PCR, while the TCRdb copy is restricted to in-frame clones and leaves out a portion. There are approximately 89,000 clones in the sample; about 91% occur only once, and about 5% lies in the top ten. The starting material was peripheral blood, obtained on day 0 of AZD1222 vaccination. These receptors all stem from an adult in good health. Both conserved end residues are part of each CDR3. The D gene is left open where the match is weak. Only part of the rows carry a size: once, few, many, or a class if the clone is expanded.

cdr3_aa,cdr3_nt,j_call,clone_size,v_call,d_call
CASMKGADTQYF,TGTGCCAGTATGAAGGGGGCGGATACGCAGTATTTT,TRBJ2-3,-,TRBV28,TRBD1
CASSLAIGGTGELFF,TGCGCCAGCAGCTTGGCTATCGGAGGCACCGGGGAGCTGTTTTTT,TRBJ2-2,-,TRBV5-1,-
CASSPLWHQPQHF,TGTGCCAGCAGCCCCCTGTGGCATCAGCCCCAGCATTTT,TRBJ1-5,few,TRBV3-1/TRBV3-2,-
CASSPSPEGYNEQFF,TGTGCCAGCAGTCCCAGTCCGGAGGGTTACAATGAGCAGTTCTTC,TRBJ2-1,-,TRBV27,-
CASSDRTGGYNEQFF,TGTGCCAGCAGTGACAGGACAGGGGGCTACAATGAGCAGTTCTTC,TRBJ2-1,-,TRBV2,TRBD1
CASRQGFSQPQHF,TGTGCCAGTCGCCAGGGTTTTAGCCAGCCCCAGCATTTT,TRBJ1-5,-,TRBV19,-
CATSDSNGRESWGRNEQFF,TGTGCCACCAGTGATTCCAACGGCCGGGAGAGTTGGGGTAGGAATGAGCAGTTCTTC,TRBJ2-1,-,TRBV24-1,-
CASSQVGGETQYF,TGTGCCAGCAGCCAAGTGGGGGGGGAGACCCAGTACTTC,TRBJ2-5,once,TRBV3-1/TRBV3-2,TRBD2
CATSDGAAVAPLGDTQYF,TGTGCCACCAGTGATGGGGCGGCGGTAGCGCCGCTGGGAGATACGCAGTATTTT,TRBJ2-3,few,TRBV24-1,-
CASSLGPGWEQYF,TGTGCCAGCAGCTTAGGTCCGGGATGGGAGCAGTACTTC,TRBJ2-7,-,TRBV11-2,-
CASSIIKAAAIKVGYTF,TGTGCCAGTAGTATAATAAAGGCGGCAGCGATTAAGGTTGGCTACACCTTC,TRBJ1-2,-,TRBV19,-
CSGTGQVNTEAFF,TGCAGCGGCACCGGACAGGTGAACACTGAAGCTTTCTTT,TRBJ1-1,-,TRBV29-1,TRBD1
CASRRALMNTEAFF,TGCGCCAGCAGACGTGCCCTTATGAACACTGAAGCTTTCTTT,TRBJ1-1,-,TRBV4-1,-
CASSALSRPRGNEQFF,TGTGCCAGCAGCGCCCTTAGTCGACCCAGGGGGAATGAGCAGTTCTTC,TRBJ2-1,-,TRBV11-2,TRBD1
CASSDSHSNQPQHF,TGTGCCAGCAGTGACTCCCATAGCAATCAGCCCCAGCATTTT,TRBJ1-5,-,TRBV6-4,-
CASSWLKGAGGSYNEQFF,TGTGCCAGCAGCTGGTTAAAGGGAGCGGGGGGGTCCTACAATGAGCAGTTCTTC,TRBJ2-1,-,TRBV5-8,TRBD2
CASSKSLETGRIF,TGTGCCAGCAGCAAATCCCTAGAGACGGGCAGGATCTTC,TRBJ2-7,-,TRBV14,-